This section outlines one T cell receptor beta chain sequence together with its context. This CDR3 is 14 amino acids long. Trimming cost V 7 bases and J 4 bases; bases outside gene matches: 7. CDR1 and CDR2 from the germline V gene are ENHRY and SYGVKD. From RNA, the CDR3 regions of TCR beta chains were amplified and sequenced. The workflow started with a first-round RT-PCR run with HTBI primers and then moved on to a second-round multiplex PCR. TCRdb passed the multiplex PCR reads through MiXCR, listing each CDR3 protein once. The sample consists of about 740,000 distinct CDR3 sequences, approximately 40% of them appearing once. The data stem from a study of Graves' ophthalmopathy and Graves' hyperthyroidism. With a duration under 3 months, ophthalmopathy in the donors showed moderate-to-severe activity, CAS ≥3 and NOSPECS ≥4.

The sequence came from an adult man with Graves' ophthalmopathy. The sample was peripheral blood. The J gene is TRBJ1-2, the V gene TRBV10-3; 9 bases match TRBD1. CDR3 coding DNA: TGTGCCATCAAGGACAGGGGAGGAACCTATGGCTACACCTTC. This codes for CAIKDRGGTYGYTF.